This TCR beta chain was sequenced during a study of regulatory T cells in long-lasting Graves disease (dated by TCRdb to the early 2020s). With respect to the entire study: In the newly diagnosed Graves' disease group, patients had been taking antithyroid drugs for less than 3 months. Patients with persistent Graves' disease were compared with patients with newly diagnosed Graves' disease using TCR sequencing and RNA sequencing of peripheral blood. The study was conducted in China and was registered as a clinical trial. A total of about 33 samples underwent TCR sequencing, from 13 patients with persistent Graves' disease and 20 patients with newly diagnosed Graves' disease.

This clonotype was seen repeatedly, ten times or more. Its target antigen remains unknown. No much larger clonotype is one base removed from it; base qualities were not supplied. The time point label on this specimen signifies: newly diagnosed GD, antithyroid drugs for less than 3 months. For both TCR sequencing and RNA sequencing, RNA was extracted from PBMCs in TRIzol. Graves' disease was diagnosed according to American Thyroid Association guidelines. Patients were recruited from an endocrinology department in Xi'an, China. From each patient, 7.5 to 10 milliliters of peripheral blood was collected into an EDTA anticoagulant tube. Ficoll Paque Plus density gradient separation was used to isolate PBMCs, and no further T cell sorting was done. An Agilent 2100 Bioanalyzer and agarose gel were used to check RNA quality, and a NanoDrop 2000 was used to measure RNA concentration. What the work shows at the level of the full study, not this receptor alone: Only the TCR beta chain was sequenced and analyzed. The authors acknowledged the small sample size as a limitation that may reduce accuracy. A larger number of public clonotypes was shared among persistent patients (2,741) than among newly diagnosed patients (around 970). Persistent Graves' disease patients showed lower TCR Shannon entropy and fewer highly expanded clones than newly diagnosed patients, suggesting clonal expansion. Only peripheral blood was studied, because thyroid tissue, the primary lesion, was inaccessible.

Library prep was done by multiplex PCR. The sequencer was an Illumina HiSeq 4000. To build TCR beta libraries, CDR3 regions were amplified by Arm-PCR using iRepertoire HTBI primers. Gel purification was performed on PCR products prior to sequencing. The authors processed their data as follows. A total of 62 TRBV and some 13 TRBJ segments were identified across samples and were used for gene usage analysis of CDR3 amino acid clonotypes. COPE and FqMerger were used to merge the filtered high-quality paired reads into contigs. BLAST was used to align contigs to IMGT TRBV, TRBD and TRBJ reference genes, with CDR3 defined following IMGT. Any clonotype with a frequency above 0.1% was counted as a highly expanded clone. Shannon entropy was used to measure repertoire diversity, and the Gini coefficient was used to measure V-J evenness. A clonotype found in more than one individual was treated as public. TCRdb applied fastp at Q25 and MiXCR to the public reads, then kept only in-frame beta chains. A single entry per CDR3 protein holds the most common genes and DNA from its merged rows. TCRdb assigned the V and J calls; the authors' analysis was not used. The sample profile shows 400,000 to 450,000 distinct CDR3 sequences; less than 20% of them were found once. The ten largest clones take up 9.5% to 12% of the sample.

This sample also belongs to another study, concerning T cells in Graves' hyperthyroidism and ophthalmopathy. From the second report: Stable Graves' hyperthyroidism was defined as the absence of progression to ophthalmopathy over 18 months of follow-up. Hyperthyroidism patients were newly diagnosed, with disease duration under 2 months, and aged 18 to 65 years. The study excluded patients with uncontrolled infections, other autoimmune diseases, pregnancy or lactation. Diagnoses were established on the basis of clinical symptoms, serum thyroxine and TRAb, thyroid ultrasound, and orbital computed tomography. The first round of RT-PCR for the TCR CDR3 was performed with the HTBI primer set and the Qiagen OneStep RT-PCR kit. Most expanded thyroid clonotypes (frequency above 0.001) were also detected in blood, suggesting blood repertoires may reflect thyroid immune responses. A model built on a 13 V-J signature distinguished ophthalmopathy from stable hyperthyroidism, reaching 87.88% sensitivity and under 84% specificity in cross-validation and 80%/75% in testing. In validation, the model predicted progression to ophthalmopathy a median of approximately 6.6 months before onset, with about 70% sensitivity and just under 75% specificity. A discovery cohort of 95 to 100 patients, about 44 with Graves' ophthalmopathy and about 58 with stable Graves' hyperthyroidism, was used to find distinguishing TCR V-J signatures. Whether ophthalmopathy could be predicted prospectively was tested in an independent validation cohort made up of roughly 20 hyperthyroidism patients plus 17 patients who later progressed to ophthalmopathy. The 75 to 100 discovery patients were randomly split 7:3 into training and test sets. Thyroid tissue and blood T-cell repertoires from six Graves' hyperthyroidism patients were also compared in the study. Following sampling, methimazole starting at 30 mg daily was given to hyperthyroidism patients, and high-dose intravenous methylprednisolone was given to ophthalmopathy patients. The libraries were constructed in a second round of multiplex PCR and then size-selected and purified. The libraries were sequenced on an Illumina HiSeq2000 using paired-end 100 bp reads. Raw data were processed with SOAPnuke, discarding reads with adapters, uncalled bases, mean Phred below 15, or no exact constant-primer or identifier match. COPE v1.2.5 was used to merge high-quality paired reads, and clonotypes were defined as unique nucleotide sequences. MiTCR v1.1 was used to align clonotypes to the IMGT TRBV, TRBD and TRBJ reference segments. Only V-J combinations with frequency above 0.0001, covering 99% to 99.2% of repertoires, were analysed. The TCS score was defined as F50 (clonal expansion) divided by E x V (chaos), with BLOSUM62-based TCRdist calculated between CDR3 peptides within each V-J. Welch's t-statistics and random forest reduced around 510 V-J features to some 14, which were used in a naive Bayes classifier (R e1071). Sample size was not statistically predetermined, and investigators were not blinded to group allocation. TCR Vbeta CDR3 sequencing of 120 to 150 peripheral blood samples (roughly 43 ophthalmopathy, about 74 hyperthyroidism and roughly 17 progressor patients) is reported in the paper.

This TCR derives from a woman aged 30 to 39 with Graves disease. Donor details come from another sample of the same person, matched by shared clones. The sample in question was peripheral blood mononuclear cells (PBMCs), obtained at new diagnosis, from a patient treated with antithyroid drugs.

In nucleotide form, the sequence is TGTGCCAGCATAAACAGGGGGCATCGCACCGGGGAGCTGTTTTTT. Its coded protein is CASINRGHRTGELFF. The rearranged chain carries TRBV6-1 and TRBJ2-2; the central 9 bases match TRBD1. The germline V end is reduced by 7 bases and the J end by 4 bases; junction bases left unmatched: 7. From cysteine to phenylalanine, the CDR3 is 15 amino acids long. This entry keeps only the CDR3 DNA: 45 bases, framed from base 1. The germline V gene specifies MNHNS as CDR1 and SASEGT as CDR2.